Presented here are 3 T cell receptor beta chains from one specimen sequenced in a study of CD8+ T cells in alopecia areata. The treatment is: oral pan-JAK inhibitor, 5-10 mg twice daily. Sequencing used cDNA as its template, made by extracting RNA and reverse transcribing it. Generated by immunoSEQ multiplex PCR, the TCRdb table keeps only in-frame clones and is missing some. The data contain fewer than 250,000 clones, more than 30% of them singletons. Sequenced material: CD4+ T cells sorted from blood, taken between weeks 30 and 35, from a patient treated with tofacitinib. These receptors were taken from a human donor with alopecia areata.

The chain carries TRBV29-1 and TRBJ1-1; D gene uncertain. V was clipped by 4 bases and J by 5 bases, with 8 bases between them. This CDR3 is 11 amino acids long. Germline loops: CDR1 SQVTM, CDR2 ANQGSEA. The chain's CDR3 is CSVVRGTEAFF. The CDR3 bases are TGCAGCGTTGTCCGTGGAACTGAAGCTTTCTTT.

This clone occurred a few times. The J gene is TRBJ1-2, the V gene TRBV18; the D gene is possibly TRBD1 (5 bases). CDR3 length: 15 amino acids. V lost 3 bases to trimming and J lost 4 bases, with 15 bases between them. Germline CDR1 KGHSH, CDR2 LQKENI. The CDR3 sequence is CASSPGPDGSYGYTF. The DNA for the CDR3 is TGTGCCAGCTCACCGGGACCTGATGGTTCCTATGGCTACACCTTC.

The CDR3 is CASSSRGTAGNTEAFF. The CDR3 region has the DNA TGTGCCAGCAGCTCCCGGGGCACCGCGGGGAACACTGAAGCTTTCTTT. This chain connects TRBV7-9 to TRBJ1-1; D might be TRBD1 (5 bases). The CDR3 loop spans 16 amino acids. Germline V gene data show CDR1 as SEHNR and CDR2 as FQNEAQ (reference sequence). V shed 4 bases and J shed 1 base, with 16 bases lying between them. Using reference TRBV7-9 and TRBJ1-1 for the parts outside the CDR3, the full variable domain is DTGVSQNPRHKITKRGQNVTFRCDPISEHNRLYWYRQTLGQGPEFLTYFQNEAQLEKSRLLSDRFSAERPKGSFSTLEIQRTEQGDSAMYLCASSSRGTAGNTEAFFGQGTRLTVV.